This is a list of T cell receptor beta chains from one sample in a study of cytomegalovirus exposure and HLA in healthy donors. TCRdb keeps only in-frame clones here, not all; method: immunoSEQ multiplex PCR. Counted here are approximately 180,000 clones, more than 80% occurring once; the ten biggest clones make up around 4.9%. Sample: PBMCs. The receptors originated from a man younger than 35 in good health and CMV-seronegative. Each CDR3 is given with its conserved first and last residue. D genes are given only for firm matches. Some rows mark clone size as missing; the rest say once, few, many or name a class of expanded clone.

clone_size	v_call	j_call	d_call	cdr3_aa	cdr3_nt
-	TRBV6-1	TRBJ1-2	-	CASSEDAENGYTF	TGTGCCAGCAGTGAAGACGCGGAAAATGGCTACACCTTC
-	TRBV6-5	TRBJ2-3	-	CASSFVGDTQYF	TGTGCCAGCAGTTTCGTCGGGGATACGCAGTATTTT
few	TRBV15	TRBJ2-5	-	CATSSGLSETQYF	TGTGCCACCAGCTCAGGGTTATCAGAGACCCAGTACTTC
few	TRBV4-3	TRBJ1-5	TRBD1	CASSQTDRGDQPQHF	TGCGCCAGCAGCCAGACCGACAGGGGCGATCAGCCCCAGCATTTT
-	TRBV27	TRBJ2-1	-	CASSLRPLQGNEQFF	TGTGCCAGCAGTTTACGTCCCCTCCAGGGTAATGAGCAGTTCTTC
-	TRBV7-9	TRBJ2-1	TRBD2	CASSSGLAGYNEQFF	TGTGCCAGCAGCTCTGGACTAGCGGGGTACAATGAGCAGTTCTTC
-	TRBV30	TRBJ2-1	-	CAWSVQGNEQFF	TGTGCCTGGAGCGTGCAGGGAAATGAGCAGTTCTTC
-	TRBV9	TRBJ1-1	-	CASSQPGSTEAFF	TGTGCCAGCAGCCAACCGGGTAGCACTGAAGCTTTCTTT
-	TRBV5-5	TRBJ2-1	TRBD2	CASSLFAGGLNEQFF	TGTGCCAGCAGCTTGTTTGCGGGAGGGTTGAATGAGCAGTTCTTC
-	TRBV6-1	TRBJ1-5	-	CASRFTGNSNQPQHF	TGTGCCAGCAGGTTCACAGGGAACAGCAATCAGCCCCAGCATTTT
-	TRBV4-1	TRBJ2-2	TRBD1	CASSRGTANTGELFF	TGCGCCAGCAGCCGAGGGACAGCGAACACCGGGGAGCTGTTTTTT
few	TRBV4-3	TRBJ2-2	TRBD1	CASSISGGTGELFF	TGCGCCAGCAGCATATCAGGGGGCACCGGGGAGCTGTTTTTT
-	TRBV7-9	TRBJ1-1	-	CASSIYSGVITEAFF	TGTGCCAGCAGCATCTATTCAGGGGTTATCACTGAAGCTTTCTTT
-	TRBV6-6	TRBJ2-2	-	CASSKTRNTGELFF	TGTGCCAGCAGTAAAACACGGAACACCGGGGAGCTGTTTTTT
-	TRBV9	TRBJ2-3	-	CASSVLATDTQYF	TGTGCCAGCAGCGTGTTAGCCACAGATACGCAGTATTTT
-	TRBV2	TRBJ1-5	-	CASSEAKGGGPQHF	TGTGCCAGCAGTGAAGCGAAAGGGGGGGGTCCCCAGCATTTT
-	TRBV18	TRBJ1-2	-	CASSVGQEDGYTF	TGTGCCAGCTCCGTGGGCCAGGAGGATGGCTACACCTTC
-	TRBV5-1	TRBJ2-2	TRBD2	CASSPGLAGGLDRELFF	TGCGCCAGCAGCCCGGGACTAGCGGGAGGATTGGACAGGGAGCTGTTTTTT
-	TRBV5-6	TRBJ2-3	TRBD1	CASSLRHRGEGTDTQYF	TGTGCCAGCAGCTTACGACACAGGGGGGAAGGGACAGATACGCAGTATTTT
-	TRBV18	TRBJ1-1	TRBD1	CASSRRTGDGMNTEAFF	TGTGCCAGCTCACGAAGGACAGGGGACGGGATGAACACTGAAGCTTTCTTT
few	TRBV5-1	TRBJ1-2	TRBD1	CASSLGDRVSYGYTF	TGCGCCAGCAGCTTGGGGGACAGGGTTTCTTATGGCTACACCTTC
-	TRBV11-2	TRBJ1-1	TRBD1	CASSLRGDRDTEAFF	TGTGCCAGCAGCTTAAGGGGTGACAGGGACACTGAAGCTTTCTTT
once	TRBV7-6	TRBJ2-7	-	CASSLAAQGGSYEQYF	TGTGCCAGCAGCTTAGCGGCCCAGGGGGGAAGCTACGAGCAGTACTTC
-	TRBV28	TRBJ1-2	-	CASSWGDRSNYGYTF	TGTGCCAGCAGCTGGGGTGACAGATCCAACTATGGCTACACCTTC
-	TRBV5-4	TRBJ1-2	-	CASSLGPGTNSGYTF	TGTGCCAGCAGCTTGGGCCCAGGTACAAACTCTGGCTACACCTTC
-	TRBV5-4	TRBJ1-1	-	CATSEIRTEAFF	TGTGCCACGTCTGAGATCAGGACTGAAGCTTTCTTT
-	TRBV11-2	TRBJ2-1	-	CASSLVAYNEQFF	TGTGCCAGCAGCTTAGTAGCTTACAATGAGCAGTTCTTC